Described below is a single T cell receptor (beta chain) sequence and its context. Its antigen remains unknown. 60 Vbeta and 13 Jbeta primers were used in PCR. Sequencing was performed with immunoSEQ multiplex PCR; in TCRdb, only in-frame clones are kept and a portion is missing. The sample contains about 170,000 clones, 60% to 80% of which appear only once. The data belong to a study of cytomegalovirus exposure and HLA in healthy donors. Whole-study findings and limits: Overall, roughly 170 TCR beta chains were annotated as cytomegalovirus-associated. Reported performance of the classifier showed diagnosis of cytomegalovirus status with high specificity and sensitivity.

V lost 2 bases, J lost 4 bases, and 6 bases stayed unmatched. Germline-derived CDR1 and CDR2 are LNHNV and YYDKDF (reference sequence). The CDR3 covers 16 residues. V usage is TRBV15 and J usage is TRBJ2-2, with 8 positions matching TRBD1. Sequencing was done on a sample of PBMCs. This sequence was found in a female donor in good health and CMV-seronegative. CDR3 in amino acids: CATSRQGAKGTGELFF. The CDR3, as DNA: TGTGCCACCAGCAGACAGGGGGCGAAAGGCACCGGGGAGCTGTTTTTT.